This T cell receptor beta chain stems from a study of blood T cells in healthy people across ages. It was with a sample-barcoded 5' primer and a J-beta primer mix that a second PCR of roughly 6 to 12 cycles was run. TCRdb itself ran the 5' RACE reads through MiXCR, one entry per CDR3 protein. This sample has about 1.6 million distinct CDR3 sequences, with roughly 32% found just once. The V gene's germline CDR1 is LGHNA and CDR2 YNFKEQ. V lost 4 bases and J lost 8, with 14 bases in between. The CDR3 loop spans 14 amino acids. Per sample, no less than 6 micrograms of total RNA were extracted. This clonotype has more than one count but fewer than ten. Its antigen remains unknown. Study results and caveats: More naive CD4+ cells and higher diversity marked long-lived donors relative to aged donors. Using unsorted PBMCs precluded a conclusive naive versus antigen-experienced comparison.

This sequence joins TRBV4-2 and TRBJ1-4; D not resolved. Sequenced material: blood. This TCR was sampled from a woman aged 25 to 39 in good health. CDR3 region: CASSPLSVQEKLFF. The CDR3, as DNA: TGTGCCAGCAGCCCCCTCAGTGTTCAGGAAAAACTGTTTTTT.